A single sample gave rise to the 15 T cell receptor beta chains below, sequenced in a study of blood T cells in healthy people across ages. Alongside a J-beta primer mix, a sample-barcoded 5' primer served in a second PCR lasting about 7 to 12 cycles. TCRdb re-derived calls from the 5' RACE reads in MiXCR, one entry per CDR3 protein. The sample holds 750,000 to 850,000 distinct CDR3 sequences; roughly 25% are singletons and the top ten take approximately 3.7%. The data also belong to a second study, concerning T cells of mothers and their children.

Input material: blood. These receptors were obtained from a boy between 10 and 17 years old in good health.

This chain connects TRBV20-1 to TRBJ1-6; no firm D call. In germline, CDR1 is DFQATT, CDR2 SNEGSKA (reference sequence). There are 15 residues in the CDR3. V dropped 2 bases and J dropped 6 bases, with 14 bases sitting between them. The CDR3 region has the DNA TGCAGTGCTAGACCAAGGGTGAATAGTAATTCACCCCTCCACTTT. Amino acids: CSARPRVNSNSPLHF.

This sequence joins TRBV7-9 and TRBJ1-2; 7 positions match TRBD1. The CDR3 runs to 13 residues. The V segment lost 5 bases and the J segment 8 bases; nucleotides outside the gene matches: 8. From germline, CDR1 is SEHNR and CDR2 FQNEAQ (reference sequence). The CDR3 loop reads CASSPGQEVGYTF. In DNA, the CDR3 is TGTGCCAGCAGCCCCGGACAGGAAGTAGGCTACACCTTC.

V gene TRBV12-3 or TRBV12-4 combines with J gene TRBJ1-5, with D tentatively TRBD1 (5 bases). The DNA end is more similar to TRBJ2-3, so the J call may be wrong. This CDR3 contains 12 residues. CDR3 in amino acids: CASSLQGQPQYF. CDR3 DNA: TGTGCCAGCAGTTTACAGGGCCAGCCCCAGTATTTT.

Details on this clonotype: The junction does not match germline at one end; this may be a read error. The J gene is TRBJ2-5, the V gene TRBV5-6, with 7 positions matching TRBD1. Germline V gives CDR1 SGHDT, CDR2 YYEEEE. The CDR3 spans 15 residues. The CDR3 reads CARSPSYRGQEAQYF. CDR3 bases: TGTGCCCGCAGCCCTTCCTACAGGGGTCAAGAGGCCCAGTACTTC.

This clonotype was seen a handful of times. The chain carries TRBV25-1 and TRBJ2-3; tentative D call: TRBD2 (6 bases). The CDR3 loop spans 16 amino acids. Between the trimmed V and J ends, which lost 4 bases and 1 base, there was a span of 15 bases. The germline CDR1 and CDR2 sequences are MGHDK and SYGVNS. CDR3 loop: CASSGGRGLGTDTQYF. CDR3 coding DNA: TGTGCCAGCAGTGGCGGACGGGGGTTGGGCACAGATACGCAGTATTTT.

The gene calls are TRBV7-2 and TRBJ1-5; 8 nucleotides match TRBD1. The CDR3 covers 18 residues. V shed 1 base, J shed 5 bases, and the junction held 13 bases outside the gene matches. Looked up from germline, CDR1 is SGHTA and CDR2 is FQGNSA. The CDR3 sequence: CASSLVILFGQGHQPQHF. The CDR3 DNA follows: TGTGCCAGCAGCTTAGTAATCCTTTTTGGACAGGGCCATCAGCCCCAGCATTTT.

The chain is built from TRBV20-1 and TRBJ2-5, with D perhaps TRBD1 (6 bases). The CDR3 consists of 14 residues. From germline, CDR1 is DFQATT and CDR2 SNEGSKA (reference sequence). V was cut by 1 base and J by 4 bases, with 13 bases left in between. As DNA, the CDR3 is TGCAGTGCTAGAGCGTCAGGGGTAGGAGAGACCCAGTACTTC. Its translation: CSARASGVGETQYF.

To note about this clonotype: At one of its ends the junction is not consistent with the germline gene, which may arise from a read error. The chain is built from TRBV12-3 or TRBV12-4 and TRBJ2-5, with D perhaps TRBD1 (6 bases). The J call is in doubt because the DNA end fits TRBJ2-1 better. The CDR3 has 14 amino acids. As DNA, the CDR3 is TGTGCCAGCGTGGCAGGGGCCCGTTACAGTGAGCAGTTCTTC. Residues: CASVAGARYSEQFF.

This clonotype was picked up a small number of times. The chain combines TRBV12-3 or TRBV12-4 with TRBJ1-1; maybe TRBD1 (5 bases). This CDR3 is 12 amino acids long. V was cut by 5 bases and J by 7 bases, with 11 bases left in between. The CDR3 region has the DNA TGTGCCAGCAGTCCCGGGACTGATGAAGCTTTCTTT. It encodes CASSPGTDEAFF.

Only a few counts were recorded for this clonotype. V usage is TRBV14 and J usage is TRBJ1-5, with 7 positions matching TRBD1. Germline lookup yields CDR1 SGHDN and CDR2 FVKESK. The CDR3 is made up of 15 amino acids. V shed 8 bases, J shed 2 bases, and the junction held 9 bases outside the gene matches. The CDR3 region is CASQRDRAGNQPQHF. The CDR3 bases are TGTGCCAGCCAGCGCGACAGGGCAGGCAATCAGCCCCAGCATTTT.

The CDR3 DNA follows: TGTGCCAGCAGCTTAACCACCGGGGGGGAGCTGTTTTTT. Translated: CASSLTTGGELFF. The rearrangement links TRBV11-2 to TRBJ2-2, with D uncertain. This CDR3 has 13 amino acids. CDR1 is SGHAT, CDR2 FQNNGV, per germline. V was trimmed by 2 bases and J by 8 bases, leaving 9 bases between them.

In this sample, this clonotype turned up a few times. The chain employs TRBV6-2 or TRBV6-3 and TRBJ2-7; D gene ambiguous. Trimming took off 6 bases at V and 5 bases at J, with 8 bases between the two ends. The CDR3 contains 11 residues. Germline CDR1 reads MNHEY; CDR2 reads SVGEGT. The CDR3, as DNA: TGTGCCAGCAGCCAGCTAGACGAGCAGTACTTC. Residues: CASSQLDEQYF.

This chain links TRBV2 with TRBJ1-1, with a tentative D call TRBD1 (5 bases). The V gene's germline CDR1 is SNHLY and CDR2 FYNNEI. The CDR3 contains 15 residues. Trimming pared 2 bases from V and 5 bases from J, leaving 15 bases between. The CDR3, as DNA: TGTGCCAGCAGTGAACGGGGCGGGGTTTGGACTGAAGCTTTCTTT. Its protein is CASSERGGVWTEAFF.

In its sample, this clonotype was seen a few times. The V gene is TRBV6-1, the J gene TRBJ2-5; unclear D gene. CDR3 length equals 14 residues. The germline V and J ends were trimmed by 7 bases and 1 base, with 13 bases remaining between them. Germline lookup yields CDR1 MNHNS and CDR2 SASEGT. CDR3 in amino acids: CASTEGSVQETQYF. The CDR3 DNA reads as TGTGCCAGCACCGAAGGGTCAGTCCAAGAGACCCAGTACTTC.

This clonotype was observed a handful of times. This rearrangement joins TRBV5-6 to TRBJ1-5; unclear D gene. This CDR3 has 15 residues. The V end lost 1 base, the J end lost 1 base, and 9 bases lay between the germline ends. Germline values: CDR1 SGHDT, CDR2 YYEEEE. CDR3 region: CASSLNGRSNQPQHF. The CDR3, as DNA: TGTGCCAGCAGCTTGAACGGTAGAAGCAATCAGCCCCAGCATTTT.